The 22 T cell receptor beta chains reported below all come from one sample, sequenced in a study of spatial heterogeneity in lung cancer. Antigens of these TCRs are unknown. Study-level points and caveats: Mutation tallies in tumors tracked expanded intratumoral alpha and beta TCR counts.

TCRdb recomputed calls from the 5' RACE reads with MiXCR, one row per CDR3 protein. The table records 13,000 to 15,000 distinct CDR3 sequences, 4% to 5% of them present only once. This sample's time point: sample taken at primary tumor resection. Sequences were derived from lung tumor tissue, sampled at surgery. These receptor sequences come from a female donor with early-stage non-small cell lung cancer.

This clonotype was observed at least ten times. J is TRBJ1-3 and V is TRBV6-5; no clear D. V was pared by 0 bases and J by 2 bases, with 14 bases between. Germline CDR1 and CDR2: MNHEY and SVGAGI. The CDR3 is 17 amino acids. CDR3 DNA sequence: TGTGCCAGCAGTTACTCTTCAAGGAGGACCGCTGGAAACACCATATATTTT. This codes for CASSYSSRRTAGNTIYF.

This clonotype occurred many times. CDR3 DNA sequence: TGTGCCAGCAGCCAACGGGACAGGAACACTGAAGCTTTCTTT. Protein product: CASSQRDRNTEAFF. This rearrangement joins TRBV3-1 to TRBJ1-1; TRBD1 matches at 7 bases. The CDR3 runs to 14 residues. The germline gives CDR1 LGHDT, CDR2 YNNKEL (reference sequence). The V gene end was trimmed by 2 bases and the J gene end by 1 base; junction bases not matched to a gene: 1. Full variable domain (outside the CDR3, taken from reference TRBV3-1 and TRBJ1-1): DTAVSQTPKYLVTQMGNDKSIKCEQNLGHDTMYWYKQDSKKFLKIMFSYNNKELIINETVPNRFSPKSPDKAHLNLHINSLELGDSAVYFCASSQRDRNTEAFFGQGTRLTVV.

This clonotype was seen repeatedly, ten times or more. J is TRBJ2-1 and V is TRBV24-1; D tentatively reads TRBD1 or TRBD2 (7 bases each). The CDR3 loop spans 16 amino acids. Trimming shortened V by 4 bases and J by 5 bases, and 17 bases separated the two germline ends. From germline, CDR1 is KGHDR and CDR2 SFDVKD. CDR3 sequence reads: CATSDPRGGENNEQFF. CDR3 bases: TGTGCCACCAGTGACCCCAGGGGGGGCGAAAACAATGAGCAGTTCTTC.

In this sample, this clonotype turned up many times. The chain employs TRBV20-1 and TRBJ2-5, with 13 bases lining up with TRBD2. There are 17 residues in the CDR3. Germline values: CDR1 DFQATT, CDR2 SNEGSKA (reference sequence). The J segment lost 5 bases and the V segment lost 6 bases, leaving 15 bases of the junction unmatched. CDR3 DNA: TGCAGTGCACGGAGACTAGCGGGGGGCCTGGGTCTGGAGACCCAGTACTTC. Protein sequence: CSARRLAGGLGLETQYF.

This clonotype was recorded at least ten times. The chain has TRBV7-9 and TRBJ2-3, with D hard to call. The germline CDR1 and CDR2 sequences are SEHNR and FQNEAQ (reference sequence). This CDR3 is 15 amino acids long. Trimming removed 3 bases at V and 0 bases at J, with 10 bases between. The CDR3 coding sequence is TGTGCCAGCAGCTTCTTGTCGCAGAGCACAGATACGCAGTATTTT. As protein: CASSFLSQSTDTQYF. Full variable domain (missing parts from reference TRBV7-9 and TRBJ2-3): DTGVSQNPRHKITKRGQNVTFRCDPISEHNRLYWYRQTLGQGPEFLTYFQNEAQLEKSRLLSDRFSAERPKGSFSTLEIQRTEQGDSAMYLCASSFLSQSTDTQYFGPGTRLTVL.

This clonotype was detected many times. The rearrangement uses TRBV5-1 and TRBJ2-1; TRBD1 matches at 9 bases. Germline CDR1 is SGHRS and CDR2 is YFSETQ. V gave up 4 bases and J gave up 0 bases; unmatched junction bases: 5. The CDR3 is 16 residues long. CDR3 DNA sequence: TGCGCCAGCAGCGGTTTGGGACAGGGCTCCTACAATGAGCAGTTCTTC. It yields the protein CASSGLGQGSYNEQFF.

This clonotype was observed a few times. The rearrangement links TRBV12-3 or TRBV12-4 to TRBJ2-1, with D perhaps matching TRBD1 (6 bases). This CDR3 contains 14 residues. Trimming shortened V by 4 bases and J by 5 bases, and 12 bases separated the two germline ends. CDR3 sequence: CASSWGHGNNEQFF. The CDR3 DNA follows: TGTGCCAGCAGTTGGGGACACGGAAACAATGAGCAGTTCTTC.

This clonotype was recorded at least ten times. V gene TRBV5-6 combines with J gene TRBJ1-3, with D unresolved. V lost 3 bases and J lost 0, with 13 bases in between. CDR1 and CDR2 (germline): SGHDT, YYEEEE. The CDR3 contains 16 residues. For the CDR3, the DNA is TGTGCCAGCAGCTCTGACGGACTACTCTCTGGAAACACCATATATTTT. The encoded protein is CASSSDGLLSGNTIYF.

This clonotype was observed a few times. This chain connects TRBV29-1 to TRBJ2-7; D unclear. CDR1 and CDR2 (germline): SQVTM, ANQGSEA. V lost 5 bases and J lost 2, with 13 bases in between. This CDR3 is built from 13 residues. The CDR3 spells CSVLLDGAYEQYF. CDR3 in DNA: TGCAGCGTTTTATTGGACGGAGCCTACGAGCAGTACTTC.

The table lists this clonotype with a few counts. The rearrangement joins TRBV6-6 to TRBJ2-7, with no clear D. The CDR3 runs to 14 residues. V lost 6 bases, J lost 6 bases, and 18 bases lay in between. In germline, CDR1 is MNHNY, CDR2 SVGAGI (reference sequence). CDR3 loop: CASSQIDPKPEQYV. CDR3 nucleotide sequence: TGTGCCAGCAGCCAAATTGACCCAAAGCCCGAGCAGTACGTC.

This clonotype showed up many times. The chain has TRBV13 and TRBJ1-1; TRBD1 aligns across 8 bases. Germline trimming cut 5 bases from V and 5 bases from J; bases unmatched to any gene: 7. This CDR3 has 14 residues. The germline gives CDR1 PRHDT, CDR2 FYEKMQ (reference sequence). The CDR3 bases are TGTGCCAGCAGCACCCGGACAGGGAGAACTGAAGCTTTCTTT. This gives the protein CASSTRTGRTEAFF.

The sample holds many counts of this clonotype. The chain has TRBV6-2 or TRBV6-3 and TRBJ1-2, with no clear D. V lost 2 bases and J lost 7, with 14 bases in between. CDR3 size: 14 residues. CDR1 is MNHEY and CDR2 is SVGEGT in the germline V gene. DNA for the CDR3: TGTGCCAGCAGTTACGACCCTACGTTAGGTGGCTACACCTTC. Translating it yields CASSYDPTLGGYTF.

V and J are TRBV20-1 and TRBJ2-3, with 10 bases that match TRBD2. With 4 bases clipped from V and 0 bases from J, the junction kept 7 bases outside the gene matches. Germline values: CDR1 DFQATT, CDR2 SNEGSKA (reference sequence). This CDR3 has 16 amino acids. In DNA form, the CDR3 reads TGCAGTGCTACAGGGCTAGCGGGGGCTAGCACAGATACGCAGTATTTT. Protein product: CSATGLAGASTDTQYF.

This clonotype has ten or more counts. The rearrangement joins TRBV24-1 to TRBJ1-1, with 8 bases matching TRBD1. Trimming took 8 bases from V and 1 from J; bases not matched to a gene: 2. CDR3 size: 13 residues. Germline V gene data show CDR1 as KGHDR and CDR2 as SFDVKD. CDR3 DNA: TGTGCCACCAAGGACAGGGAGAACACTGAAGCTTTCTTT. As protein: CATKDRENTEAFF.

There are many counts of this clonotype. The rearrangement uses TRBV19 and TRBJ1-2; D gene ambiguous. V shed 5 bases and J shed 8 bases, with 12 bases lying between them. Germline assignment: CDR1 LNHDA and CDR2 SQIVND (reference sequence). The CDR3 is 12 amino acids. The CDR3 nucleotides read TGTGCCAGTAGTCAGGTGGCGTGGGGCTACACCTTC. It encodes CASSQVAWGYTF.

This clonotype was recorded at least ten times. This chain joins TRBV2 and TRBJ2-5; 14 positions match TRBD2. The CDR3 loop spans 15 amino acids. Per the germline V gene, CDR1 is SNHLY and CDR2 is FYNNEI. V shed 6 bases, J shed 7 bases, and the junction held 7 bases outside the gene matches. CDR3 residues: CASREGLAGVATQYF. CDR3 sequence (DNA): TGTGCCAGCAGGGAGGGACTAGCGGGGGTAGCGACCCAGTACTTC. The variable domain in full, completed from reference TRBV2 and TRBJ2-5, reads EPEVTQTPSHQVTQMGQEVILRCVPISNHLYFYWYRQILGQKVEFLVSFYNNEISEKSEIFDDQFSVERPDGSNFTLKIRSTKLEDSAMYFCASREGLAGVATQYFGPGTRLLVL.

In its sample, this clonotype was seen many times. The gene calls are TRBV10-3 and TRBJ2-5; 9 bases map to TRBD2. The CDR3 sequence is 15 residues long. V lost 3 bases to trimming and J lost 3 bases; unmatched junction nucleotides: 5. Germline assignment: CDR1 ENHRY and CDR2 SYGVKD. The CDR3 region has the DNA TGTGCCATCAGTGATAGCGGGGGTAGAGAAGAGACCCAGTACTTC. As protein: CAISDSGGREETQYF.

At least ten counts were recorded for this clonotype. V gene TRBV5-8 combines with J gene TRBJ1-2, with 8 bases that match TRBD1. V lost 4 bases to trimming and J lost 4 bases; unmatched junction nucleotides: 9. Looked up from germline, CDR1 is SGHTS and CDR2 is YDEGEE. The length of the CDR3 is 15 residues. CDR3 sequence reads: CASSRGQASLYGYTF. The CDR3 nucleotides are TGTGCCAGCAGCAGGGGACAGGCGAGTCTCTATGGCTACACCTTC.

In its sample, this clonotype is medium-sized. V is TRBV7-3 and J is TRBJ2-1; TRBD2 aligns across 9 bases. The trim removed 5 bases at V and 4 bases at J, leaving 9 bases unmatched. The CDR3 loop spans 16 amino acids. Germline CDR1 is SGHTA and CDR2 is FQGTGA. The DNA for the CDR3 is TGTGCCAGCAGCGGAACCAGGCTAGCGGGGTACAATGAGCAGTTCTTC. As protein: CASSGTRLAGYNEQFF.

This clonotype ranks as medium-sized (0.01 to 0.1%). V is TRBV10-3 and J is TRBJ1-4; the D gene is possibly TRBD1 (5 bases). The CDR3 sequence is 14 residues long. The V gene lost 5 bases and the J gene lost 7 bases, with 14 bases spanning the gap. Germline CDR1 and CDR2: ENHRY and SYGVKD. CDR3 bases: TGTGCCATCAGTTCTCAGGGTGCGGGTGAAAAACTGTTTTTT. As protein: CAISSQGAGEKLFF.

This clonotype occurred many times. The chain uses TRBV9 and TRBJ2-3; either TRBD1 or TRBD2 may supply D (5 bases each). Trimming stripped 0 bases from V and 4 bases from J, with 12 bases between. The CDR3 spans 15 residues. Germline V gene lookup returns CDR1 SGDLS and CDR2 YYNGEE. CDR3 DNA sequence: TGTGCCAGCAGCGTAGAAGGCGTGGGGGCAGATACGCAGTATTTT. Protein: CASSVEGVGADTQYF.

The sample holds many counts of this clonotype. This chain joins TRBV29-1 and TRBJ1-1; D call uncertain. This CDR3 contains 16 residues. Trimming took off 4 bases at V and 1 base at J, with 19 bases between the two ends. Germline-derived CDR1 and CDR2 are SQVTM and ANQGSEA. For the CDR3, the DNA is TGCAGCGTTGCTGGGCTCTCCTCCCCGGGGAACACTGAAGCTTTCTTT. Protein sequence: CSVAGLSSPGNTEAFF. The full variable domain, completed using reference TRBV29-1 and TRBJ1-1, is SAVISQKPSRDICQRGTSLTIQCQVDSQVTMMFWYRQQPGQSLTLIATANQGSEATYESGFVIDKFPISRPNLTFSTLTVSNMSPEDSSIYLCSVAGLSSPGNTEAFFGQGTRLTVV.